A selection of T cell receptor beta chains follows, all from one sample in a study of blood T cell repertoires in COVID-19. Clones were read by immunoSEQ multiplex PCR, and TCRdb kept only the in-frame ones, dropping some. The sample contains fewer than 250,000 clones, about 91% of which appear only once. What was sequenced was peripheral blood. These receptors were obtained from a man aged 25-45 years with acute or convalescent COVID-19. Both conserved end residues are part of each CDR3. D genes are given only for firm matches. Only some rows state a clone size, as once, few, many or a class for expanded clones.

length	J	D	size	V	DNA	CDR3
14	TRBJ1-3	.	.	TRBV2	TGTGCCAGCAGTGTATCGGGGAATGGAAACACCATATATTTT	CASSVSGNGNTIYF
12	TRBJ1-1	.	.	TRBV19	TGTGCCAGTAGTATGGGGGGGACCGAAGCTTTCTTT	CASSMGGTEAFF
14	TRBJ2-2	.	.	TRBV9	TGTGCCAGCAGCGTAGTCCCAGGACTAGGGGAGCTGTTTTTT	CASSVVPGLGELFF
16	TRBJ2-7	.	.	TRBV28	TGTGCCAGCAGTAAAGGGGCGGTCAGGGGGGCCTACGAGCAGTACTTC	CASSKGAVRGAYEQYF
17	TRBJ1-1	.	.	TRBV7-8	TGTGCCAGCAGCTTAGCAGTCCGGGGTCGAATTTTTGAGGAAGCTTTCTTT	CASSLAVRGRIFEEAFF
13	TRBJ1-2	TRBD1	once	TRBV30	TGTGCCTGGAGTAGGAGGACAGGGGACGGCTACACCTTC	CAWSRRTGDGYTF
16	TRBJ2-2	TRBD2	.	TRBV7-8	TGTGCCAGCCGGACTAGCGGGGCCTTGAACACCGGGGAGCTGTTTTTT	CASRTSGALNTGELFF
12	TRBJ1-1	.	once	TRBV27	TGTGCCAGCAGTTTCGAGGGCACTGAAGCTTTCTTT	CASSFEGTEAFF
14	TRBJ1-4	.	.	TRBV27	TGTGCCAGCAGTTCGCCAAGAGTTAATGAAAAACTGTTTTTT	CASSSPRVNEKLFF
18	TRBJ2-1	TRBD2	.	TRBV5-5	TGTGCCAGCAGCTGGGGACTAGCGGGAGGGCCTAATTACAATGAGCAGTTCTTC	CASSWGLAGGPNYNEQFF
15	TRBJ2-3	.	.	TRBV9	TGTGCCAGCAGCCCGGCGGGCGGTAGCACAGATACGCAGTATTTT	CASSPAGGSTDTQYF
17	TRBJ1-6	.	.	TRBV7-3	TGTGCCAGCAGCCTTAACAGGGTCAGGTCCTATAATTCACCCCTCCACTTT	CASSLNRVRSYNSPLHF
15	TRBJ1-1	TRBD1	.	TRBV7-9	TGTGCCAGCAGCCCTCGACAGGGCCTGGACACTGAAGCTTTCTTT	CASSPRQGLDTEAFF
14	TRBJ1-1	TRBD1	once	TRBV5-1	TGCGCCAGCAGACTCCTGGAAGGGGGCGCTAGGGCTTTCTTT	CASRLLEGGARAFF
16	TRBJ2-3	.	.	TRBV10-3	TGTGCCATCAGTGAGTCTAACAGAGATAGCACAGATACGCAGTATTTT	CAISESNRDSTDTQYF
15	TRBJ2-3	.	.	TRBV19	TGTGCCAGTAGTCTTCGGGGGGCGAAGGCAGATACGCAGTATTTT	CASSLRGAKADTQYF
13	TRBJ2-7	.	.	TRBV12-2	TGTGCAAGTCGCTTAGGCCTACCCTACGAGCAGTACTTC	CASRLGLPYEQYF
14	TRBJ2-7	TRBD2	.	TRBV7-3	TGTGCCAGCAGCTCGAACGGACTAGTTCCCGAGCAGTACTTC	CASSSNGLVPEQYF
12	TRBJ2-1	.	.	TRBV28	TGTGCCAGCAGTATCCTGCGCCGGGGGCAGTTCTTC	CASSILRRGQFF
13	TRBJ2-1	TRBD2	.	TRBV9	TGTGCCAGCAACGCGGGAGGTCGCGATGAGCAGTTCTTC	CASNAGGRDEQFF
16	TRBJ2-6	.	.	TRBV4-1	TGCGCCAGCAGCCAAGGGACATCGTCTGGGGCCAACGTCCTGACTTTC	CASSQGTSSGANVLTF
14	TRBJ2-5	.	.	TRBV5-1	TGCGCCAGCAGCTTGGGGCCAGGGGAAGAGACCCAGTACTTC	CASSLGPGEETQYF
17	TRBJ1-4	.	.	TRBV9	TGTGCCAGCAGCGTAGGGGCAAACGTTGCAACTAATGAAAAACTGTTTTTT	CASSVGANVATNEKLFF
17	TRBJ1-6	TRBD1	.	TRBV5-1	TGCGCCAGCAGCTTCGGTCCCAGGACAGGGGGTCGTTCACCCCTCCACTTT	CASSFGPRTGGRSPLHF
12	TRBJ2-1	.	.	TRBV6-6	TGTGCCAGTAAACCAGAATTAAATGAGCAGTTCTTC	CASKPELNEQFF